This T cell receptor (beta chain) is drawn from a study of blood T cell repertoires in COVID-19. Study background: There were acute and convalescent COVID-19 samples, and they came from the United States, Italy and Spain. The cDNA or gDNA used as material had been derived from T cells, B-cell-depleted T cells, or PBMCs.

Original processing notes: Cell counts per sample came from amplifying reference gene primers. The table came from immunoSEQ multiplex PCR; TCRdb's copy has only in-frame clones and leaves some out. V, J and clone size derive from that table, while D and trimming were established from the DNA sequence. The data hold some 100,000 clones, with 80% observed a single time. V dropped 5 bases and J dropped 7 bases, with 9 bases sitting between them. From germline, CDR1 is MDHEN and CDR2 SYDVKM. This CDR3 has 11 residues. This receptor was obtained from a human donor in a cohort sampled during active or convalescent COVID-19. The chain recombines TRBV28 with TRBJ2-7, with D tentatively TRBD2 (6 bases). The specimen sequenced was peripheral blood. CDR3 DNA: TGTGCCAGCAGTCCCGGGGGTGAGCAGTACTTC. It specifies CASSPGGEQYF.